This is a list of T cell receptor beta chains from one sample in a study of blood T cells in healthy people across ages. TCRdb reprocessed the 5' RACE reads with MiXCR, giving one entry per CDR3 protein. The table has just over 1 million distinct CDR3 sequences, around 45% seen once. Sequenced sample: blood. These receptors were collected from a woman aged 55-70 years in good health. Each CDR3 is given with its conserved first and last residue. Fields, in order: clone size, V gene, J gene, D gene, CDR3 protein, CDR3 DNA. A D gene is named only where the DNA matches it firmly. A row's size may be missing; if present it is once, few, many or a size class.

abundance: .
v_gene: TRBV12-3/TRBV12-4
j_gene: TRBJ2-3
d_gene: TRBD2
CDR3aa: CASSPGTSGRDTQYF
CDR3nt: TGTGCCAGCAGTCCAGGGACTAGCGGGAGGGATACGCAGTATTTT

abundance: few
v_gene: TRBV9
j_gene: TRBJ2-1
d_gene: .
CDR3aa: CASSSLPGERKVYNEQFF
CDR3nt: TGTGCCAGCAGCTCGCTCCCGGGGGAGCGGAAAGTCTACAATGAGCAGTTCTTC

abundance: many
v_gene: TRBV2
j_gene: TRBJ2-3
d_gene: .
CDR3aa: CASTEGTSFGTDTQYF
CDR3nt: TGTGCCAGCACCGAGGGCACTAGCTTTGGGACAGATACGCAGTATTTT

abundance: few
v_gene: TRBV7-8
j_gene: TRBJ2-7
d_gene: TRBD2
CDR3aa: CASSFLSGRVDEQYF
CDR3nt: TGTGCCAGCAGCTTCCTAAGCGGGAGAGTAGACGAGCAGTACTTC

abundance: few
v_gene: TRBV12-3/TRBV12-4
j_gene: TRBJ2-5
d_gene: TRBD2
CDR3aa: CASSPGLAGAPRETQYF
CDR3nt: TGTGCCAGCAGTCCCGGACTAGCGGGAGCCCCGAGGGAGACCCAGTACTTC

abundance: .
v_gene: TRBV19
j_gene: TRBJ2-6
d_gene: .
CDR3aa: CATLTVLSGANVLTF
CDR3nt: TGTGCCACCCTGACAGTCCTCTCTGGGGCCAACGTCCTGACTTTC

abundance: .
v_gene: TRBV21-1
j_gene: TRBJ1-2
d_gene: .
CDR3aa: CASSNYPGNYGYTF
CDR3nt: TGTGCCAGCAGCAATTATCCGGGAAACTATGGCTACACCTTC

abundance: .
v_gene: TRBV20-1
j_gene: TRBJ2-3
d_gene: TRBD2
CDR3aa: CSVSLLAASTDTQYF
CDR3nt: TGCAGTGTTAGCTTACTAGCGGCTAGCACAGATACGCAGTATTTT

abundance: .
v_gene: TRBV20-1
j_gene: TRBJ2-3
d_gene: .
CDR3aa: CSAGDLRSGNTDTQYF
CDR3nt: TGCAGTGCTGGAGATCTAAGGAGCGGTAACACAGATACGCAGTATTTT

abundance: few
v_gene: TRBV15
j_gene: TRBJ2-5
d_gene: .
CDR3aa: CATSRDFAMLETQYF
CDR3nt: TGTGCCACCAGCAGAGATTTTGCGATGTTGGAGACCCAGTACTTC

abundance: few
v_gene: TRBV7-3
j_gene: TRBJ2-7
d_gene: TRBD2
CDR3aa: CASSPTSSQSEQYF
CDR3nt: TGTGCCAGCAGCCCGACTAGCAGCCAGAGCGAGCAGTACTTC

abundance: .
v_gene: TRBV29-1
j_gene: TRBJ2-1
d_gene: .
CDR3aa: CSVLNVEQFF
CDR3nt: TGCAGCGTTCTTAACGTGGAGCAGTTCTTC

abundance: .
v_gene: TRBV15
j_gene: TRBJ1-6
d_gene: TRBD1
CDR3aa: CATNSTGTGANSPLHF
CDR3nt: TGTGCCACCAACAGTACCGGGACAGGGGCCAATTCACCCCTCCACTTT

abundance: .
v_gene: TRBV4-1
j_gene: TRBJ2-7
d_gene: TRBD1
CDR3aa: CASSQRGQGGYEQYF
CDR3nt: TGCGCCAGCAGCCAAAGGGGACAGGGGGGGTACGAGCAGTACTTC

abundance: .
v_gene: TRBV12-3/TRBV12-4
j_gene: TRBJ2-3
d_gene: TRBD1
CDR3aa: CASRRRQGPSETQYF
CDR3nt: TGTGCCAGCAGGAGAAGACAGGGGCCGAGCGAGACGCAGTATTTT

abundance: few
v_gene: TRBV25-1
j_gene: TRBJ1-2
d_gene: TRBD1
CDR3aa: CASSGPKGAGGYTF
CDR3nt: TGTGCCAGCAGTGGCCCGAAGGGGGCTGGTGGCTACACCTTC

abundance: .
v_gene: TRBV4-1
j_gene: TRBJ1-5
d_gene: .
CDR3aa: CASSQEPRQPQHF
CDR3nt: TGCGCCAGCAGCCAAGAGCCCCGACAGCCCCAGCATTTT

abundance: few
v_gene: TRBV10-3
j_gene: TRBJ2-3
d_gene: TRBD1
CDR3aa: CAISESKPQGARTDTQYF
CDR3nt: TGTGCCATCAGTGAGTCGAAACCCCAGGGGGCCCGCACAGATACGCAGTATTTT

abundance: .
v_gene: TRBV28
j_gene: TRBJ1-2
d_gene: .
CDR3aa: CASRRRDYGYTF
CDR3nt: TGTGCCAGCAGGCGCAGGGACTATGGCTACACCTTC

abundance: .
v_gene: TRBV21-1
j_gene: TRBJ2-7
d_gene: .
CDR3aa: CASSLRRDLYEQYF
CDR3nt: TGTGCCAGCAGCCTAAGGAGGGATCTCTACGAGCAGTACTTC

abundance: few
v_gene: TRBV18
j_gene: TRBJ2-7
d_gene: .
CDR3aa: CASSPRGWGYEQYF
CDR3nt: TGTGCCAGCTCACCACGTGGGTGGGGGTACGAGCAGTACTTC

abundance: .
v_gene: TRBV5-1
j_gene: TRBJ1-1
d_gene: .
CDR3aa: CASSLNREMNTEAFF
CDR3nt: TGCGCCAGCAGCTTGAACAGAGAGATGAACACTGAAGCTTTCTTT

abundance: few
v_gene: TRBV5-6
j_gene: TRBJ2-7
d_gene: TRBD1
CDR3aa: CASSSQGAMRSYEQYF
CDR3nt: TGTGCCAGCAGCTCACAGGGGGCAATGAGGTCCTACGAGCAGTACTTC

abundance: .
v_gene: TRBV18
j_gene: TRBJ2-4
d_gene: TRBD1
CDR3aa: CASSRTGAAKNIQYF
CDR3nt: TGTGCCAGCTCACGCACAGGGGCAGCCAAAAACATTCAGTACTTC

abundance: few
v_gene: TRBV12-3/TRBV12-4
j_gene: TRBJ2-1
d_gene: .
CDR3aa: CASSLQREFF
CDR3nt: TGTGCCAGCAGTTTACAGCGGGAGTTCTTC

abundance: .
v_gene: TRBV9
j_gene: TRBJ2-7
d_gene: TRBD2
CDR3aa: CASSVGTSISYEQYF
CDR3nt: TGTGCCAGCAGCGTAGGGACTAGCATCTCCTACGAGCAGTACTTC